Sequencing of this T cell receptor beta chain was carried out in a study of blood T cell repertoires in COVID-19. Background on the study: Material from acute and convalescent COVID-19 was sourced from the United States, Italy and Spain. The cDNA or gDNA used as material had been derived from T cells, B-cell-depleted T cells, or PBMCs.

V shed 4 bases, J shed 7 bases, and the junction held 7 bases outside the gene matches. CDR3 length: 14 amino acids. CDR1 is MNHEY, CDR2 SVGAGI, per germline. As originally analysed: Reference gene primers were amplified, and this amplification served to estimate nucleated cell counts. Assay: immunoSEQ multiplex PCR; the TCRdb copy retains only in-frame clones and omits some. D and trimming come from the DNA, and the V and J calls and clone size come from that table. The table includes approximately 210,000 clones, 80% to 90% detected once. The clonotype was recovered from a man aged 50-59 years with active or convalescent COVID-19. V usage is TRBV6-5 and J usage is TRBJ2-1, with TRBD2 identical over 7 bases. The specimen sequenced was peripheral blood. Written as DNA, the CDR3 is TGTGCCAGCAGTTGGGCCCTGCGGGAGAATGAGCAGTTCTTC. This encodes CASSWALRENEQFF.